The sequence of this T cell receptor (beta chain) was determined in a study of cytomegalovirus exposure and HLA in healthy donors. Germline CDR1 reads MDHEN; CDR2 reads SYDVKM. The CDR3 runs 15 residues. 60 Vbeta and 13 Jbeta primers were used in PCR. Using immunoSEQ multiplex PCR, the repertoire was profiled, and TCRdb retains in-frame clones only, with some absent. In total, the table holds roughly 200,000 clones. The rearrangement joins TRBV28 to TRBJ2-5, with a weak D call TRBD1 (6 bases). The J call may be faulty, since TRBJ2-7 better matches the DNA end. What was sequenced was PBMCs. This clonotype originated in a girl aged 2 to 10 in good health and CMV-seropositive. This chain's CDR3 is CASSTLTGSAYEQYF. CDR3 nucleotides: TGTGCCAGCAGTACCCTAACAGGGTCCGCTTACGAGCAGTACTTC.